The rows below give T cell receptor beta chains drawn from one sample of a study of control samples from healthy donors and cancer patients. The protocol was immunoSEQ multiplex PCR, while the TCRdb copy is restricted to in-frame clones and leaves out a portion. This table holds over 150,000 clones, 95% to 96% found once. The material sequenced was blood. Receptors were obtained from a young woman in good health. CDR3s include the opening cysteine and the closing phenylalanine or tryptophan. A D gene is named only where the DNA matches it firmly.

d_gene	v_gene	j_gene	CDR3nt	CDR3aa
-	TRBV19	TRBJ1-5	TGTGCCAGTAGTATAGAACAGGACAGCAATCAGCCCCAGCATTTT	CASSIEQDSNQPQHF
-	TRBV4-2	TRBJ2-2	TGTGCCAGCAGCCTCGACGGCGACCGTAGCGGGGAGCTGTTTTTT	CASSLDGDRSGELFF
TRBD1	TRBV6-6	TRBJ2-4	TGTGCCAGCAGCCTGGGACAGGAGATAGCCAAAAACATTCAGTACTTC	CASSLGQEIAKNIQYF
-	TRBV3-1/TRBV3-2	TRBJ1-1	TGTGCCAGCAGCCAGGAGATGAACACTGAAGCTTTCTTT	CASSQEMNTEAFF
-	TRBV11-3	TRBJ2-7	TGTGCCAGCAGCTTATACAGCTCCTACGAGCAGTACTTC	CASSLYSSYEQYF
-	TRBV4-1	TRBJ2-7	TGCGCCAGCAGCCAAGAAGGTCAGGGATTACGCTACGAGCAGTACTTC	CASSQEGQGLRYEQYF
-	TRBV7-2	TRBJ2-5	TGTGCCAGCAGCCCCCTCCTCCAAGAGACCCAGTACTTC	CASSPLLQETQYF
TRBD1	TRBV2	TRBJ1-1	TGTGCCAGCAGTAGACAGGGGGGGACTGAAGCTTTCTTT	CASSRQGGTEAFF
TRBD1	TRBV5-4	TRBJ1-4	TGTGCCAGCAGCGACCAGGGGGCTATTGGTGAAAAACTGTTTTTT	CASSDQGAIGEKLFF
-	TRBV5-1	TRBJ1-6	TGCGCCAGCAGCTTAACTGCCTATAATTCACCCCTCCACTTT	CASSLTAYNSPLHF